These 20 T cell receptor beta chains came from one sample sequenced in a study of preoperative IRX-2 immunotherapy in early breast cancer. Sequencing was performed with immunoSEQ multiplex PCR; in TCRdb, only in-frame clones are kept and a portion is missing. The sample lists about 27,000 clones; nearly 80% were seen once. The treatment is: preoperative locoregional IRX-2 cytokine immunotherapy. Sequencing was performed on lymph node tissue, taken before IRX-2 immunotherapy. All receptors come from a human donor with breast cancer.

The chain links TRBV28 to TRBJ1-4; no definite D call. V gave up 5 bases and J gave up 4 bases, with 14 bases separating them. There are 15 residues in the CDR3. Germline CDR1 MDHEN, CDR2 SYDVKM. The CDR3: CASSSAGEINEKLFF. The CDR3 DNA reads as TGTGCCAGCAGTAGCGCAGGAGAGATTAATGAAAAACTGTTTTTT. Full variable domain (rest looked up from reference TRBV28 and TRBJ1-4): DVKVTQSSRYLVKRTGEKVFLECVQDMDHENMFWYRQDPGLGLRLIYFSYDVKMKEKGDIPEGYSVSREKKERFSLILESASTNQTSMYLCASSSAGEINEKLFFGSGTQLSVL.

The chain is built from TRBV5-1 and TRBJ1-4; no definite D call. The CDR3 spans 15 residues. Germline assignment: CDR1 SGHRS and CDR2 YFSETQ. The V gene lost 0 bases and the J gene lost 2 bases, with 8 bases spanning the gap. In DNA form, the CDR3 reads TGCGCCAGCAGCTTGGGCGGGCAGACTAATGAAAAACTGTTTTTT. This gives the protein CASSLGGQTNEKLFF.

This clone was found a few times. The CDR3 bases are TGTGCCAGCAGTCTCGAGGGGACAGCCTTACTTCTTGGAAACACCATATATTTT. Residues: CASSLEGTALLLGNTIYF. V is TRBV28 and J is TRBJ1-3; TRBD1 agrees at 7 bases. Trimming took 5 bases from V and 3 from J; bases not matched to a gene: 16. CDR3 length equals 18 residues. Germline CDR1 reads MDHEN; CDR2 reads SYDVKM.

The chain combines TRBV11-3 with TRBJ1-6, with no clear D. The CDR3 spans 16 residues. Germline CDR1 and CDR2: SGHNT and YENEEA. V dropped 5 bases and J dropped 0 bases, with 11 bases sitting between them. CDR3 region: CASSPMEGSYNSPLHF. The CDR3 DNA reads TGTGCCAGCAGCCCCATGGAGGGCTCCTATAATTCACCCCTCCACTTT.

This clone was observed a few times. The J gene is TRBJ1-1, the V gene TRBV6-8, with TRBD1 matching over 8 bases. The CDR3 spans 14 residues. Trimming cost V 6 bases and J 7 bases; bases outside gene matches: 10. Germline CDR1 MNHGY, CDR2 SAAAGT. The CDR3 bases are TGTGCCAGCAGCCTCACCGACAGGGGAAATGAAGCTTTCTTT. It codes for CASSLTDRGNEAFF.

The chain couples TRBV6-8 to TRBJ1-5; D is undetermined. Trimming cost V 7 bases and J 0 bases, with 7 bases left between them. The CDR3 totals 13 residues. CDR1 is MNHGY, CDR2 SAAAGT, per germline. This CDR3 reads CASNGHSNQPQHF. CDR3 sequence (DNA): TGTGCCAGCAACGGCCATAGCAATCAGCCCCAGCATTTT.

V and J are TRBV6-8 and TRBJ1-5, with a weak D call TRBD1 (6 bases). The germline V gene has CDR1 MNHGY and CDR2 SAAAGT. With 10 bases removed from V and 3 bases from J, the gap between germline ends came to 16 bases. This CDR3 contains 14 residues. The CDR3 is CAMGAGRDNQPQHF. The CDR3 nucleotides are TGTGCCATGGGGGCAGGTCGAGACAATCAGCCCCAGCATTTT.

The chain links TRBV12-2 to TRBJ2-1; the tabulated D call, TRBD2, remains unverified against the DNA. TRBV12-2 is a pseudogene. This CDR3 comprises 17 residues. CDR3 DNA: TGTGCAAGTCGCTTAGCCGAAGCTAGCGGGGGGCTGAATGAGCAGTTCTTC. Translating gives CASRLAEASGGLNEQFF.

The chain uses TRBV30 and TRBJ2-7; D perhaps matches TRBD2 (7 bases). CDR1 and CDR2 (germline): GTSNPN, SVGIG (reference sequence). The ends were cut back, 6 bases at V and 3 bases at J, with 15 bases in the middle. The CDR3 is made up of 13 amino acids. CDR3 protein: CACRGGGSYEQYF. The CDR3 DNA is TGTGCCTGCAGAGGGGGGGGCAGCTACGAGCAGTACTTC.

This chain connects TRBV11-3 to TRBJ1-5; D gene ambiguous. The CDR3 totals 15 residues. Germline CDR1 is SGHNT and CDR2 is YENEEA. V was clipped by 5 bases and J by 7 bases, with 18 bases between them. CDR3 sequence (DNA): TGTGCCAGCAGCAGAGGACTTTCTAACGGACAGCCCCAGCATTTT. It yields the protein CASSRGLSNGQPQHF.

This clone was found once. V and J are TRBV5-1 and TRBJ2-2; possible D gene TRBD1, 6 bases. This CDR3 is 16 amino acids long. Germline-derived CDR1 and CDR2 are SGHRS and YFSETQ. Between the trimmed V and J ends, which lost 0 bases and 2 bases, there was a span of 11 bases. The CDR3 sequence: CASSLGGPRNTGELFF. The CDR3 nucleotides read TGCGCCAGCAGCTTGGGGGGGCCGCGAAACACCGGGGAGCTGTTTTTT.

V is TRBV11-3 and J is TRBJ1-1, with D perhaps TRBD1 (5 bases). This CDR3 region has 15 residues. From germline, CDR1 is SGHNT and CDR2 YENEEA. Trimming took 5 bases from V and 3 from J, leaving 16 bases between them. The CDR3 here is CASSITGGDYTEAFF. CDR3 DNA: TGTGCCAGCAGCATTACAGGAGGGGATTACACTGAAGCTTTCTTT.

The chain is built from TRBV23-1 and TRBJ2-1; 8 nucleotides agree with TRBD1. TRBV23-1 is flagged as an ORF with uncertain function. The CDR3 extends over 16 amino acids. Trimming took 6 bases from V and 2 from J; bases not matched to a gene: 9. In DNA, the CDR3 is TGCGCCAGCAGCCAACGGGTGGACAGGGCCTACAATGAGCAGTTCTTC. Protein sequence: CASSQRVDRAYNEQFF.

This rearrangement joins TRBV6-8 to TRBJ1-1; no reliable D call. Germline CDR1 is MNHGY and CDR2 is SAAAGT. The V end lost 5 bases, the J end lost 0 bases, and 7 bases lay between the germline ends. The CDR3 loop spans 13 amino acids. The CDR3 loop is CASSPTLNTEAFF. As DNA, the CDR3 is TGTGCCAGCAGTCCGACTCTGAACACTGAAGCTTTCTTT.

V is TRBV10-1 and J is TRBJ1-2, with D hard to call. This CDR3 comprises 13 residues. Trimming shortened V by 3 bases and J by 3 bases, and 8 bases separated the two germline ends. Germline CDR1 WNHNN, CDR2 SYGVQD (reference sequence). Here the CDR3 DNA reads TGCGCCAGCAGTGATCACAGAGACTATGGCTACACCTTC. It yields the protein CASSDHRDYGYTF.

The rearrangement joins TRBV11-3 to TRBJ1-1, with TRBD1 matching 9 bases. Germline V gives CDR1 SGHNT, CDR2 YENEEA. The V segment lost 8 bases and the J segment 3 bases; nucleotides outside the gene matches: 10. This CDR3 has 15 residues. The chain's CDR3 is CASGINRGRDTEAFF. CDR3 DNA: TGTGCCAGCGGGATTAACAGGGGGCGGGACACTGAAGCTTTCTTT.

V usage is TRBV6-8 and J usage is TRBJ1-6, with TRBD1 identical over 8 bases. The germline V gene encodes CDR1 MNHGY and CDR2 SAAAGT. CDR3 length: 14 residues. The trim removed 10 bases at V and 7 bases at J, leaving 9 bases unmatched. The CDR3 sequence is CAITKDRENSPLHF. CDR3 nucleotides: TGTGCCATCACCAAGGACAGGGAGAATTCACCCCTCCACTTT.

The chain links TRBV19 to TRBJ2-1; D possibly corresponds to TRBD1 (6 bases). This CDR3 comprises 16 residues. Germline CDR1 LNHDA, CDR2 SQIVND (reference sequence). The V and J ends lost 4 bases and 8 bases respectively, with 21 bases between them. The DNA for the CDR3 is TGTGCCAGTAGTACCTCGACAGGAACCGGGTTGGATGAGCAGTTCTTC. Protein product: CASSTSTGTGLDEQFF.

This chain joins TRBV19 and TRBJ1-6; TRBD1 matches 9 bases. V lost 5 bases to trimming and J lost 9 bases; unmatched junction nucleotides: 8. The length of the CDR3 is 15 residues. The germline V gene encodes CDR1 LNHDA and CDR2 SQIVND (reference sequence). CDR3 in amino acids: CASSGGQGKASPLHF. DNA for the CDR3: TGTGCCAGTAGTGGCGGACAGGGGAAGGCTTCACCCCTCCACTTT.

About this clone: At one boundary the junction diverges from the germline segment, which might be a read error. The J gene is TRBJ1-4, the V gene TRBV6-1; possible D gene TRBD1, 5 bases. The CDR3 runs to 14 residues. The V gene's germline CDR1 is MNHNS and CDR2 SASEGT. CDR3 sequence reads: CAISEGQGGAKLFF. The CDR3 region has the DNA TGTGCCATCAGTGAAGGGCAGGGCGGGGCAAAACTGTTTTTT.